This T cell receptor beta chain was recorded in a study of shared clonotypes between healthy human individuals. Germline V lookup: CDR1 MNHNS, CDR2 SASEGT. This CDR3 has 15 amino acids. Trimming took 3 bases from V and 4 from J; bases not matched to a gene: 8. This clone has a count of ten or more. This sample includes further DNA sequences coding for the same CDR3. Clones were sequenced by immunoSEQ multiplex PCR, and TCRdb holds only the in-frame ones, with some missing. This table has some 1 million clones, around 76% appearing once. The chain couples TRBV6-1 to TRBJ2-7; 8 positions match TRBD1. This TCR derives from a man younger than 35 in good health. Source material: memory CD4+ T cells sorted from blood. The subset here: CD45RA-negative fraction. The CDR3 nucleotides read TGTGCCAGCAGTGAGATGGGGACAGGAGGTTACGAGCAGTACTTC. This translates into CASSEMGTGGYEQYF.